These 7 T cell receptor beta chains originate from one sample sequenced in a study of T cells in Graves' hyperthyroidism and ophthalmopathy. Amplification of TCR beta CDR3 regions used RNA as the template. A set of HTBI primers served as the primers for a first-round RT-PCR of the TCR CDR3. TCRdb ran MiXCR on the multiplex PCR reads and lists one entry per CDR3 protein. The sample has 600,000 to 650,000 distinct CDR3 sequences; around 20% are singletons. Input material: blood. The receptors derive from a man between 25 and 39 years old with Graves' ophthalmopathy.

V gene TRBV11-3 combines with J gene TRBJ2-1, with D tentatively TRBD1 or TRBD2 (5 bases each). The CDR3 covers 13 residues. V lost 5 bases and J 9 bases, leaving 14 bases between the germline ends. Germline-derived CDR1 and CDR2 are SGHNT and YENEEA. CDR3 region: CASSQRGAPEQFF. CDR3 DNA sequence: TGTGCCAGCAGCCAGAGAGGGGCCCCTGAGCAGTTCTTC.

The V call is TRBV5-1, the J call TRBJ2-7; perhaps D is TRBD1 or TRBD2 (5 bases each). V gave up 4 bases and J gave up 0 bases, with 11 bases separating them. Germline V gives CDR1 SGHRS, CDR2 YFSETQ. The CDR3 spans 14 residues. This CDR3 is CASSRGANSYEQYF. CDR3 coding DNA: TGCGCCAGCAGCCGGGGCGCCAACTCCTACGAGCAGTACTTC.

At least ten counts were recorded for this clonotype. The chain recombines TRBV7-2 with TRBJ2-7; TRBD2 agrees at 7 bases. This CDR3 contains 15 residues. Germline values: CDR1 SGHTA, CDR2 FQGNSA. V shed 4 bases, J shed 1 base, and the junction held 7 bases outside the gene matches. CDR3 amino acids: CASSSGLVGSYEQYF. CDR3 sequence (DNA): TGTGCCAGCAGCTCCGGACTAGTAGGATCCTACGAGCAGTACTTC.

A word on this clonotype: A read error is possible here, since a much larger clone lies one base away. The rearrangement uses TRBV28 and TRBJ2-7; D assignment may be TRBD1 or TRBD2 (5 bases each). The germline gives CDR1 MDHEN, CDR2 SYDVKM. V lost 4 bases and J 7 bases, leaving 20 bases between the germline ends. The CDR3 covers 15 residues. The CDR3, as DNA: TGTGCCAGCAGTTCGCCCGGGGCGAGCATACGAGAGCAGTACTTC. As protein: CASSSPGASIREQYF.

This rearrangement joins TRBV7-2 to TRBJ2-7, with TRBD2 identical over 7 bases. Unmatched junction bases numbered 8, after V lost 5 bases and J lost 1 base. Germline CDR1 reads SGHTA; CDR2 reads FQGNSA. The CDR3 length is 15 residues. As DNA, the CDR3 is TGTGCCAGCAGCCGGGAAGCGGGAACGTCCTACGAGCAGTACTTC. Translating gives CASSREAGTSYEQYF.

This clonotype was observed many times. This sequence joins TRBV7-2 and TRBJ2-7, with D possibly matching TRBD1 (5 bases). CDR1 and CDR2 (germline): SGHTA, FQGNSA. V was trimmed by 1 base and J by 2 bases, leaving 9 bases between them. The CDR3 is made up of 14 amino acids. The CDR3 nucleotides are TGTGCCAGCAGCTTAGTTCCAGGGACCTACGAGCAGTACTTC. This encodes CASSLVPGTYEQYF.

This clonotype was recorded at least ten times. The V gene is TRBV7-8, the J gene TRBJ2-3, with D tentatively TRBD1 (5 bases). CDR3 length: 16 residues. The V gene lost 7 bases and the J gene lost 0 bases, with 17 bases spanning the gap. Germline V gene sequence: CDR1 SGHVS, CDR2 FQNEAQ. The CDR3 protein is CASNPKGISSTDTQYF. As DNA, the CDR3 is TGTGCCAGCAACCCCAAGGGGATCTCTAGCACAGATACGCAGTATTTT.